Sequencing of this T cell receptor (beta chain) was carried out in a study of blood T cell repertoires in COVID-19. The wider study: Both acute and convalescent COVID-19 samples were obtained from the United States, Italy and Spain.

Germline lookup yields CDR1 SQVTM and CDR2 ANQGSEA. The V gene lost 1 base and the J gene lost 0 bases, with 13 bases spanning the gap. CDR3 length: 16 residues. Data came from immunoSEQ multiplex PCR; TCRdb stores just in-frame clones and leaves some out. The table lists 200,000 to 250,000 clones, nearly 90% of them singletons. Clinical history as reported by participants underpinned cohort assignment. This sequence originates from a man aged 30 to 45 who had been exposed to COVID-19. What was sequenced was PBMCs or T cells enriched from blood (not recorded which). The rearrangement joins TRBV29-1 to TRBJ1-3; the D is unclear. The chain's CDR3 is CSVEVIGKLSGNTIYF. The CDR3 DNA reads TGCAGCGTTGAAGTAATCGGGAAGCTCTCTGGAAACACCATATATTTT.